Below are 7 T cell receptor beta chains sequenced from a single sample in a study of blood T cell repertoires in COVID-19 (dated by TCRdb to 2018 to 2021). The method behind the library was the immunoSEQ multiplex PCR assay. Held by TCRdb, this immuneACCESS table contains in-frame sequences only and omits some clones. Under half of the omission traces to an unresolved V gene where checked; the cause of the rest is unknown. Within this sample are some 180,000 clones, with 86% of them counted one time only. 20% to 25% of the sample rests with the top ten. The sample taken for sequencing was PBMCs or T cells enriched from blood (not recorded which). These receptors all come from a woman between 40 and 55 years old in a cohort exposed to, infected with or recovered from COVID-19 (not recorded which).

The genes are TRBV7-9 and TRBJ2-7, with 7 bases matching TRBD1. Germline V CDR1 and CDR2: SEHNR, FQNEAQ (reference sequence). The CDR3 extends over 13 amino acids. V dropped 8 bases and J dropped 7; count of bases not matched to a gene: 11. The CDR3 spells CASRKERGQEQYF. Written as DNA, the CDR3 is TGTGCCAGCCGAAAAGAGAGGGGGCAGGAGCAGTACTTC.

This clone showed up just once. CDR3 nucleotide sequence: TGTGCCAGCAGTACCCCGGGACTGAAGAATGAGCAGTTCTTC. This codes for CASSTPGLKNEQFF. The J gene is TRBJ2-1, the V gene TRBV28, with TRBD2 as a possible D gene (6 bases). The V end lost 5 bases, the J end lost 7 bases, and 15 bases lay between the germline ends. The CDR3 sequence is 14 residues long. The V gene's germline CDR1 is MDHEN and CDR2 SYDVKM.

The gene calls are TRBV7-9 and TRBJ2-7, with 8 bases identical to TRBD1. After removal of 1 base from V and 4 bases from J, the junction contained 6 bases not matched to a gene. The CDR3 runs to 15 residues. Germline CDR1 and CDR2: SEHNR and FQNEAQ (reference sequence). The CDR3 DNA reads TGTGCCAGCAGCTTAGGGGACAGGACGGCATACGAGCAGTACTTC. Protein sequence: CASSLGDRTAYEQYF.

V and J are TRBV6-6 and TRBJ2-7, with D unresolved. V lost 6 bases to trimming and J lost 1 base, with 7 bases between them. The length of the CDR3 is 12 residues. Germline V gives CDR1 MNHNY, CDR2 SVGAGI (reference sequence). The CDR3 region has the DNA TGTGCCAGCAGGGCCGATTCCTACGAGCAGTACTTC. Encoded protein: CASRADSYEQYF.

The chain recombines TRBV28 with TRBJ2-7; tentative D call: TRBD2 (5 bases). Trimming cost V 6 bases and J 2 bases, with 14 bases left between them. The CDR3 is 14 amino acids. CDR1 and CDR2 (germline): MDHEN, SYDVKM. CDR3 sequence reads: CASRLGPQPYEQYF. CDR3 in DNA: TGTGCCAGCAGACTAGGCCCCCAGCCCTACGAGCAGTACTTC.

V is TRBV10-3 and J is TRBJ2-2; D is unclear. This CDR3 is 12 amino acids long. V was pared by 4 bases and J by 5 bases, with 5 bases between. Germline lookup yields CDR1 ENHRY and CDR2 SYGVKD. This CDR3 reads CAISAGTGELFF. The CDR3, as DNA: TGTGCCATCAGTGCCGGTACCGGGGAGCTGTTTTTT.

The CDR3 reads CASSLDPYTIYF. For the CDR3, the DNA is TGTGCCAGCAGCTTAGACCCGTACACCATATATTTT. The chain joins TRBV11-2 to TRBJ1-3, with D unclear. Germline assignment: CDR1 SGHAT and CDR2 FQNNGV. The CDR3 is 12 residues long. Trimming shortened V by 0 bases and J by 8 bases, and 5 bases separated the two germline ends. Variable domain in full (rest from reference TRBV11-2 and TRBJ1-3): EAGVAQSPRYKIIEKRQSVAFWCNPISGHATLYWYQQILGQGPKLLIQFQNNGVVDDSQLPKDRFSAERLKGVDSTLKIQPAKLEDSAVYLCASSLDPYTIYFGEGSWLTVV.